The 12 T cell receptor beta chains given below trace back to one sample, sequenced in a study of neoadjuvant anti-PD-1 for oral cavity cancer. Method: immunoSEQ multiplex PCR; TCRdb's copy keeps in-frame clones and lacks some. The sample has 15,000 or so clones, 55% to 70% seen once. The sample was PBMCs, taken before nivolumab (anti-PD-1) treatment. The receptors were gathered from a person aged 35-79 years with oral cavity squamous cell carcinoma.

This sequence joins TRBV29-1 and TRBJ2-1; D tentatively fits TRBD1 or TRBD2 (6 bases each). Germline V gives CDR1 SQVTM, CDR2 ANQGSEA. CDR3 length: 14 residues. Trimming removed 7 bases at V and 4 bases at J, with 17 bases between. CDR3 nucleotides: TGCAGCGGTGGGGGGCCTAGGAATTACAATGAGCAGTTCTTC. It is translated as CSGGGPRNYNEQFF.

CDR3 protein: CASAWGSPDLNQPQHF. CDR3 sequence (DNA): TGTGCCAGTGCATGGGGGAGCCCCGACCTCAATCAGCCCCAGCATTTT. The chain is built from TRBV19 and TRBJ1-5, with D perhaps TRBD1 (5 bases). Trimming cost V 8 bases and J 3 bases, with 20 bases left between them. The CDR3 consists of 16 residues. Germline V gene data show CDR1 as LNHDA and CDR2 as SQIVND (reference sequence).

This clone appeared once. This sequence joins TRBV6-1 and TRBJ1-4; D unresolved. Trimming removed 1 base from V and 8 bases from J, with 11 bases in between. Germline-derived CDR1 and CDR2 are MNHNS and SASEGT. The CDR3 has 14 residues. In nucleotides, the CDR3 is TGTGCCAGCAGTGAAGTGGGTATGAAAGAAAAACTGTTTTTT. Its translation: CASSEVGMKEKLFF.

CDR3 sequence (DNA): TGTGCCAGCAGTTACTCGAGGGGGACCACAGATACGCAGTATTTT. This encodes CASSYSRGTTDTQYF. The chain employs TRBV6-5 and TRBJ2-3, with a tentative D call TRBD1 (6 bases). Germline CDR1 reads MNHEY; CDR2 reads SVGAGI. The CDR3 totals 15 residues. Deletions cut 0 bases from V and 2 bases from J, with 9 bases between.

The J gene is TRBJ1-1, the V gene TRBV25-1; D call uncertain. Germline V lookup: CDR1 MGHDK, CDR2 SYGVNS. This CDR3 is built from 13 residues. Trimming removed 1 base from V and 5 bases from J, with 8 bases in between. CDR3 sequence (DNA): TGTGCCAGCAGTGAATTTAAGGATACTGAAGCTTTCTTT. Translated: CASSEFKDTEAFF.

This chain connects TRBV20-1 to TRBJ1-5, with D hard to call. Looked up from germline, CDR1 is DFQATT and CDR2 is SNEGSKA (reference sequence). The CDR3 totals 9 residues. V was pared by 7 bases and J by 6 bases, with 4 bases between. The DNA of the CDR3 is TGCAGTGTTGGTCAGCCCCAGCATTTT. This gives the protein CSVGQPQHF.

V is TRBV7-6 and J is TRBJ2-5; D not certain. The CDR3 spans 11 residues. V dropped 3 bases and J dropped 5 bases, with 4 bases sitting between them. Germline CDR1 SGHVS, CDR2 FNYEAQ. Here the CDR3 reads CASSFSETQYF. The CDR3 DNA follows: TGTGCCAGCAGCTTTAGCGAGACCCAGTACTTC.

This clone was detected once. V is TRBV5-1 and J is TRBJ2-2; 12 nucleotides agree with TRBD2. The V segment lost 5 bases and the J segment 0 bases; nucleotides outside the gene matches: 5. This CDR3 is built from 17 residues. Germline CDR1 is SGHRS and CDR2 is YFSETQ. CDR3 sequence (DNA): TGCGCCAGCAGTTTCCGACTAGCGGGAGCGAACACCGGGGAGCTGTTTTTT. Residues: CASSFRLAGANTGELFF. The whole variable domain, remainder taken from reference TRBV5-1 and TRBJ2-2, is KAGVTQTPRYLIKTRGQQVTLSCSPISGHRSVSWYQQTPGQGLQFLFEYFSETQRNKGNFPGRFSGRQFSNSRSEMNVSTLELGDSALYLCASSFRLAGANTGELFFGEGSRLTVL.

The chain has TRBV5-1 and TRBJ2-2; D not resolved. V lost 0 bases and J lost 2, with 8 bases in between. The CDR3 covers 15 residues. Germline-derived CDR1 and CDR2 are SGHRS and YFSETQ. The CDR3 loop is CASSLVTSNTGELFF. The CDR3 coding sequence is TGCGCCAGCAGCTTGGTAACCAGTAACACCGGGGAGCTGTTTTTT.

This clone was seen a few times. The rearrangement links TRBV30 to TRBJ1-1; 8 bases are a match to TRBD1. Looked up from germline, CDR1 is GTSNPN and CDR2 is SVGIG (reference sequence). V was clipped by 6 bases and J by 1 base; unmatched bases: 7. The length of the CDR3 is 14 residues. CDR3 sequence reads: CACIRGLGNTEAFF. CDR3 bases: TGTGCCTGCATCAGGGGGCTTGGGAACACTGAAGCTTTCTTT.

The chain uses TRBV21-1 and TRBJ2-7; the table assigns TRBD1, which was not confirmed against the DNA. TRBV21-1 is recorded as a pseudogene. CDR3 length equals 15 residues. The CDR3 DNA sequence: TGTGCCAGCAGCACCCGACGGACAGGGCCCTACGAGCAGTACTTC. Its translation: CASSTRRTGPYEQYF.

The genes are TRBV10-1 and TRBJ2-7, with unresolved D. Germline loops: CDR1 WNHNN, CDR2 SYGVQD (reference sequence). Between the trimmed V and J ends, which lost 3 bases and 4 bases, there was a span of 4 bases. The CDR3 consists of 11 residues. For the CDR3, the DNA is TGCGCCAGCAGTGACGGATACGAGCAGTACTTC. Encoded protein: CASSDGYEQYF.